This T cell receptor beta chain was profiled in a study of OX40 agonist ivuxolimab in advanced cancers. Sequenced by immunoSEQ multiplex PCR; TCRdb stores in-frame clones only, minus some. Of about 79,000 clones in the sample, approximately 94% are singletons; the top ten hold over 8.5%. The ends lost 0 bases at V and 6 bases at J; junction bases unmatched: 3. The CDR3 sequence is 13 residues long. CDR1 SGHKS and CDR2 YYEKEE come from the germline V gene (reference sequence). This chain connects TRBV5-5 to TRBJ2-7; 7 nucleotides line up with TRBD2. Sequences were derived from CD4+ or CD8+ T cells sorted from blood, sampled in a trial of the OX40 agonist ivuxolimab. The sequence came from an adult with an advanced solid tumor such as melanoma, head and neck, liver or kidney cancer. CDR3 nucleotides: TGTGCCAGCAGCTTGGGCCCGGGGGGCGAGCAGTACTTC. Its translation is CASSLGPGGEQYF.